This T cell receptor beta chain comes out of a study of T cell responses to AZD1222 COVID-19 vaccine. Assay: immunoSEQ multiplex PCR; the TCRdb copy retains only in-frame clones and omits some. The sample lists 55,000 to 80,000 clones; roughly 80% were seen once. V was trimmed by 5 bases and J by 3 bases, leaving 21 bases between them. This CDR3 region has 17 residues. From germline, CDR1 is SEHNR and CDR2 FQNEAQ (reference sequence). Material: peripheral blood, obtained on day 0 of AZD1222 vaccination. The chain employs TRBV7-9 and TRBJ2-3; tentative D call: TRBD2 (7 bases). The clonotype comes from an adult in good health. This chain's CDR3 is CASSPYWGGAGTDTQYF. The CDR3 coding sequence is TGTGCCAGCAGCCCATACTGGGGGGGCGCAGGAACAGATACGCAGTATTTT.